These T cell receptor beta chains were read from a single sample in a study of blood T cell repertoires in COVID-19. The data were produced by immunoSEQ multiplex PCR, yet TCRdb's version contains in-frame clones alone and is incomplete. This table holds about 250,000 clones, 75% to 90% found once. The sequencing sample was made of peripheral blood. These receptor sequences come from a woman aged 40-49 years who had recovered from COVID-19. Both conserved end residues are part of each CDR3. D genes are given only for firm matches. The listing skips clone size in some rows; elsewhere it reads once, few, many or a size class.

J gene,clone size,CDR3 length,D gene,V gene,CDR3 DNA,CDR3 protein
TRBJ2-1,-,15,TRBD2,TRBV19,TGTGCCAGTAGTATCGGTAGCGGGATTTACAATGAGCAGTTCTTC,CASSIGSGIYNEQFF
TRBJ2-5,-,18,TRBD1,TRBV3-1/TRBV3-2,TGTGCCAGCAGCCAAGATCGTAGAGGCAGGGGGCGCTTGAAGACCCAGTACTTC,CASSQDRRGRGRLKTQYF
TRBJ2-3,-,14,-,TRBV11-2,TGTGCCAGCAGCTCCTCCGGGGAGTTATATACGCAGTATTTT,CASSSSGELYTQYF
TRBJ1-5,-,14,TRBD1,TRBV30,TGTGCCTGGAGTGTACTCGGGACAGATCAGCCCCAGCATTTT,CAWSVLGTDQPQHF
TRBJ2-5,-,14,-,TRBV27,TGTGCCAGCAGTTTATCACTAGCTTGGGAGACCCAGTACTTC,CASSLSLAWETQYF
TRBJ2-1,-,16,TRBD2,TRBV24-1,TGTGCCACCAGTGAGCCCCTAGCGGGGGGCAACAATGAGCAGTTCTTC,CATSEPLAGGNNEQFF
TRBJ2-5,once,12,TRBD1,TRBV19,TGTGCCAGTAGTAAACAGGGGGAGACCCAGTACTTC,CASSKQGETQYF
TRBJ2-7,-,15,TRBD2,TRBV13,TGTGCCAGCAGCGTCACTAGCGGGGGAGGTTACGAGCAGTACTTC,CASSVTSGGGYEQYF
TRBJ2-5,-,14,-,TRBV10-3,TGTGCCATCAGTGAGTACCGGACAGAAGAGACCCAGTACTTC,CAISEYRTEETQYF
TRBJ1-1,-,13,-,TRBV6-6,TGTGCCACGTTAATGGGGGGGGGAACTGAAGCTTTCTTT,CATLMGGGTEAFF
TRBJ2-1,-,15,-,TRBV11-2,TGTGCCAGCAGCGGGGCTCCCGGAGCGGGTCGTGAGCAGTTCTTC,CASSGAPGAGREQFF
TRBJ2-1,-,11,-,TRBV28,TGTGCCACCTTAGGGGGTGGTGAGCAGTTCTTC,CATLGGGEQFF
TRBJ2-7,-,13,TRBD1,TRBV24-1,TGTGCCACCAGTACTCACCGGGACAGCGAGCAGTACTTC,CATSTHRDSEQYF
TRBJ2-3,-,16,TRBD2,TRBV9,TGTGCCAGCAGCGTAGACGGACTAGCGGAACTTCGTACGCAGTATTTT,CASSVDGLAELRTQYF
TRBJ2-3,-,15,TRBD1,TRBV5-1,TGCGCCAGCAGCTTGGAACCCGGGACAGGCGATACGCAGTATTTT,CASSLEPGTGDTQYF
TRBJ1-2,once,13,TRBD1,TRBV6-2/TRBV6-3,TGTGCCAGCAGTACCACAGGGGGCTGGCGCTACACCTTC,CASSTTGGWRYTF
TRBJ2-5,-,11,-,TRBV2,TGTGCCAGCACCGGGGAGGAGACCCAGTACTTC,CASTGEETQYF
TRBJ2-7,-,15,-,TRBV5-5,TGTGCCAGCAGCCCCCGGGCCCCCCAGGGTTACGAGCAGTACTTC,CASSPRAPQGYEQYF
TRBJ1-2,-,13,-,TRBV7-9,TGTGCCAGCAGCTTACGGGAGTCCTATGGCTACACCTTC,CASSLRESYGYTF
TRBJ1-5,-,15,-,TRBV6-4,TGTGCCAGCAGCGAATCCGCCGGAGGCAATCAGCCCCAGCATTTT,CASSESAGGNQPQHF
TRBJ1-6,-,15,TRBD1,TRBV7-3,TGTGCCAGCAGCATCAACACAGGGGGAAATTCACCCCTCCACTTT,CASSINTGGNSPLHF
TRBJ1-5,-,14,-,TRBV3-1/TRBV3-2,TGTGCCAGCAGCCAAGGGGGGGGGTCGATAGCCCAGCATTTT,CASSQGGGSIAQHF
TRBJ1-1,-,15,-,TRBV9,TGTGCCAGCAGCGCGGGACTAGAACCTGGACAGAAAGCTTTCTTT,CASSAGLEPGQKAFF
TRBJ1-2,-,15,TRBD1,TRBV19,TGTGCCAGTAGTGCGCTTACAGGGGGCGCCGATGGCTACACCTTC,CASSALTGGADGYTF
TRBJ2-2,-,16,TRBD1,TRBV5-1,TGCGCCAGCAGCGTAACCGGGACAGGGTCTGCCGGGGAGCTGTTTTTT,CASSVTGTGSAGELFF
TRBJ2-1,few,12,-,TRBV2,TGTGCCAGTGCCAGGGTATTCGATGAGCAGTTCTTC,CASARVFDEQFF
TRBJ1-1,-,12,-,TRBV6-2/TRBV6-3,TGTGCCAGCAGTAGCGGGGGCACTGAAGCTTTCTTT,CASSSGGTEAFF
TRBJ1-2,-,16,TRBD1,TRBV27,TGTGCCAGCAGTTCCCTTGGACAGGGTGAAGGCTATGGCTACACCTTC,CASSSLGQGEGYGYTF
TRBJ1-2,-,13,-,TRBV19,TGTGCCAGTAGTATATGGACAGACTATGGCTACACCTTC,CASSIWTDYGYTF
TRBJ2-5,-,12,-,TRBV27,TGTGCCAGCAGTTTATCGAGAGAGACCCAGTACTTC,CASSLSRETQYF
TRBJ1-2,few,13,TRBD1,TRBV6-2/TRBV6-3,TGTGCCAGCAGTGGAGGGACAGGGCATGGCTACACCTTC,CASSGGTGHGYTF
TRBJ1-1,-,16,-,TRBV25-1,TGTGCCAGCAGGAGGGGTTGGGGAGGAGTGAACACTGAAGCTTTCTTT,CASRRGWGGVNTEAFF
TRBJ2-1,-,17,-,TRBV19,TGTGCCAGTAGCCCGTGGGTAGCGGTTAGCTCCTACAATGAGCAGTTCTTC,CASSPWVAVSSYNEQFF
TRBJ2-7,-,15,TRBD2,TRBV7-9,TGTGCCAGCAGCTTAATGGCGGGGGTCCCCTACGAGCAGTACTTC,CASSLMAGVPYEQYF
TRBJ2-1,-,16,TRBD2,TRBV9,TGTGCCAGCAGCGACGCGCCGGGACTAGCCTACAATGAGCAGTTCTTC,CASSDAPGLAYNEQFF
TRBJ2-1,-,15,TRBD2,TRBV6-5,TGTGCCAGCAGGCCCAACTCTAGCGGGAGGGATGAGCAGTTCTTC,CASRPNSSGRDEQFF
TRBJ2-1,once,15,-,TRBV5-1,TGCGCCAGCAGCTTGGAGGACAGTCTCTACAATGAGCAGTTCTTC,CASSLEDSLYNEQFF
TRBJ2-7,-,15,-,TRBV11-2,TGTGCCAGCAGCGAGCGGGACAGGAGCTCCTACGAGCAGTACTTC,CASSERDRSSYEQYF
TRBJ1-2,-,13,-,TRBV19,TGTGCCAGTACCCCCGGGGGAGGGTATGGCTACACCTTC,CASTPGGGYGYTF
TRBJ1-6,-,14,-,TRBV5-6,TGTGCCAGCAGGCCAGGGTGGAGCTATTCACCCCTCCACTTT,CASRPGWSYSPLHF
TRBJ2-1,-,15,TRBD2,TRBV18,TGTGCCAGCTCACTTCTAGCGGGAGACTACAATGAGCAGTTCTTC,CASSLLAGDYNEQFF
TRBJ1-4,-,12,TRBD1,TRBV28,TGTGCAACCGGGACAGGAGATGAAAAACTGTTTTTT,CATGTGDEKLFF
TRBJ1-2,-,15,-,TRBV18,TGTGCCAGCTCACCACTGGGCGAAGCTAACTATGGCTACACCTTC,CASSPLGEANYGYTF
TRBJ1-6,few,15,-,TRBV19,TGTGCCAGTAGTATAGATCGGGAGACCTATTCACCCCTCCACTTT,CASSIDRETYSPLHF
TRBJ2-5,-,15,-,TRBV18,TGTGCCAGCTCACCGTCTTTGGGAGCCAAAGAGACCCAGTACTTC,CASSPSLGAKETQYF
TRBJ2-2,-,15,-,TRBV19,TGTGCCAGTACCCCCCCAAAATACACCACCGGGGAGCTGTTTTTT,CASTPPKYTTGELFF
TRBJ1-4,-,15,TRBD1,TRBV11-2,TGTGCCAGCAGCCCCCGAGGGGACAGTACCGAAAAACTGTTTTTT,CASSPRGDSTEKLFF
TRBJ2-7,-,15,TRBD1,TRBV28,TGTGCCAGCAGTCCCCCCGGGACAGGGGGGTACGAGCAGTACTTC,CASSPPGTGGYEQYF
TRBJ2-1,-,15,-,TRBV2,TGTGCCAGCAGTGAAATGGAGAGTAAAAACAATGAGCAGTTCTTC,CASSEMESKNNEQFF
TRBJ2-3,-,15,-,TRBV5-1,TGCGCCAGCAGCTTGAAGGGGGTTGGCACAGATACGCAGTATTTT,CASSLKGVGTDTQYF
TRBJ1-2,-,11,-,TRBV7-2,TGTGCCAGCAGCCTGTACTATGGCTACACCTTC,CASSLYYGYTF
TRBJ1-5,-,15,TRBD1,TRBV28,TGTGCCAGCAGTCCTACCACAGGGGGCTGGAAGCCCCAGCATTTT,CASSPTTGGWKPQHF